A selection of T cell receptor beta chains follows, all from one sample in a study of blood T cell repertoires in COVID-19. Measured with immunoSEQ multiplex PCR; TCRdb has only the in-frame clones, and not every one. The sample has under 300,000 clones; approximately 83% are singletons. Sequencing was done on a sample of peripheral blood. The receptor set was obtained from a human donor in a cohort sampled during active COVID-19. Each CDR3 is given with its conserved first and last residue. The order of the fields is clone size, D gene, J gene, V gene, CDR3 protein, CDR3 DNA. D genes are given only for firm matches. Some rows have no size entry. The others give once, few or many, or a class for an expanded clone.

>NA|TRBD2|TRBJ2-3|TRBV4-2
CASSPDASGRAIDTQYF
TGTGCCAGCAGCCCAGACGCTAGCGGGAGGGCCATAGATACGCAGTATTTT
>NA|TRBD2|TRBJ2-3|TRBV28
CASSPTTSGLTDTQYF
TGTGCCAGCAGTCCCACGACTAGCGGGTTGACAGATACGCAGTATTTT
>NA|NA|TRBJ2-1|TRBV9
CASSGAGRNEQFF
TGTGCCAGCAGCGGGGCGGGAAGGAATGAGCAGTTCTTC
>NA|TRBD1|TRBJ2-2|TRBV30
CAWKGQGAGTGELFF
TGTGCCTGGAAGGGACAGGGGGCGGGCACCGGGGAGCTGTTTTTT
>NA|NA|TRBJ2-3|TRBV11-2
CASSRSDTQYF
TGTGCCAGCAGTCGGTCGGATACGCAGTATTTT
>NA|TRBD2|TRBJ2-1|TRBV4-2
CASSRETGTIYNEQFF
TGTGCCAGCAGCCGAGAAACCGGGACTATCTACAATGAGCAGTTCTTC
>NA|TRBD1|TRBJ1-5|TRBV24-1
CATSDSGQNQPQHF
TGTGCCACCAGTGATTCGGGACAGAATCAGCCCCAGCATTTT
>NA|NA|TRBJ2-1|TRBV2
CASSTNNEQFF
TGTGCCAGCTCTACGAACAATGAGCAGTTCTTC
>NA|NA|TRBJ2-6|TRBV4-1
CASSPSYSGANVLTF
TGCGCCAGCAGCCCCTCCTACTCTGGGGCCAACGTCCTGACTTTC
>few|TRBD2|TRBJ2-7|TRBV3-1/TRBV3-2
CASSRKSPGLAGAWEQYF
TGTGCCAGCAGCCGGAAATCTCCGGGACTAGCGGGAGCGTGGGAGCAGTACTTC
>NA|NA|TRBJ2-3|TRBV19
CASSPLPTDTQYF
TGTGCCAGTAGCCCACTACCCACAGATACGCAGTATTTT
>NA|TRBD1|TRBJ1-1|TRBV5-4
CASRDRQGSEAFF
TGTGCCAGCCGGGACAGGCAGGGCTCAGAAGCTTTCTTT
>NA|NA|TRBJ1-3|TRBV15
CATSRGIGDTIYF
TGTGCCACCAGCAGGGGGATCGGGGACACCATATATTTT